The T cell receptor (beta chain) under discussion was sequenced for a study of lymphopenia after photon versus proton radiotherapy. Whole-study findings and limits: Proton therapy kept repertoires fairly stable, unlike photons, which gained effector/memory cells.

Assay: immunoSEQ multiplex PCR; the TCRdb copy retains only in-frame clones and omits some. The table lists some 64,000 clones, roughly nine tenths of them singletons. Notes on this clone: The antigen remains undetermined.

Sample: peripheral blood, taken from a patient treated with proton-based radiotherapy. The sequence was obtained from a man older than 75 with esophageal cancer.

CDR3 loop: CARNLRRGLRETQYF. The DNA for the CDR3 is TGTGCCAGAAACCTGCGGAGGGGGCTACGAGAGACCCAGTACTTC. The chain employs TRBV5-3 and TRBJ2-5, with a tentative D call TRBD1 (7 bases). TRBV5-3 belongs to the ORF category, with a function that is uncertain. CDR3 length: 15 residues. Trimming took 6 bases from V and 4 from J, leaving 19 bases between them.